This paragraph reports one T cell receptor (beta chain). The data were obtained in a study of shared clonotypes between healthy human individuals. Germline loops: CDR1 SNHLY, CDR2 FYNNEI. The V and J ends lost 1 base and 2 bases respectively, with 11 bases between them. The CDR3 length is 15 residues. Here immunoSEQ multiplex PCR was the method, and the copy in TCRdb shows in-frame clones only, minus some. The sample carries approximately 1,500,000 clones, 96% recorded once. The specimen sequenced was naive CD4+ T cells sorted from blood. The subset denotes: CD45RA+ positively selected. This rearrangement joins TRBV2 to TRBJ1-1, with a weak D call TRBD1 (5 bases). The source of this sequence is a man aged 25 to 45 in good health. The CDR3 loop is CASSEGRQRNTEAFF. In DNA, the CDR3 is TGTGCCAGCAGTGAAGGGAGACAGAGAAACACTGAAGCTTTCTTT.